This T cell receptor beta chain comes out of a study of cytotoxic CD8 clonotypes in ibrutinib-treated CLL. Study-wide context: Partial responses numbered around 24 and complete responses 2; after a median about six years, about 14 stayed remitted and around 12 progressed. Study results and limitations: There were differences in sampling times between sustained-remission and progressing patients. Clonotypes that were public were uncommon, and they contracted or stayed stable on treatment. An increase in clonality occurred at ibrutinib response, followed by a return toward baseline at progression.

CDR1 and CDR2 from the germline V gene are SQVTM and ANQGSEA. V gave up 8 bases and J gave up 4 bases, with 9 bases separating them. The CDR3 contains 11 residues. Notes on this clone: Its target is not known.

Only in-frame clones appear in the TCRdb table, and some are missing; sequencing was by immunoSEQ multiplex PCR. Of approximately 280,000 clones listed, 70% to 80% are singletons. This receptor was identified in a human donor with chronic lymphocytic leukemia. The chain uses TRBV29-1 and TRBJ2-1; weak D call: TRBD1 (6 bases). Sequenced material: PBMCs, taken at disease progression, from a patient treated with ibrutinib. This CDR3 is CSSGQYNEQFF. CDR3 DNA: TGCAGCTCTGGACAGTACAATGAGCAGTTCTTC.